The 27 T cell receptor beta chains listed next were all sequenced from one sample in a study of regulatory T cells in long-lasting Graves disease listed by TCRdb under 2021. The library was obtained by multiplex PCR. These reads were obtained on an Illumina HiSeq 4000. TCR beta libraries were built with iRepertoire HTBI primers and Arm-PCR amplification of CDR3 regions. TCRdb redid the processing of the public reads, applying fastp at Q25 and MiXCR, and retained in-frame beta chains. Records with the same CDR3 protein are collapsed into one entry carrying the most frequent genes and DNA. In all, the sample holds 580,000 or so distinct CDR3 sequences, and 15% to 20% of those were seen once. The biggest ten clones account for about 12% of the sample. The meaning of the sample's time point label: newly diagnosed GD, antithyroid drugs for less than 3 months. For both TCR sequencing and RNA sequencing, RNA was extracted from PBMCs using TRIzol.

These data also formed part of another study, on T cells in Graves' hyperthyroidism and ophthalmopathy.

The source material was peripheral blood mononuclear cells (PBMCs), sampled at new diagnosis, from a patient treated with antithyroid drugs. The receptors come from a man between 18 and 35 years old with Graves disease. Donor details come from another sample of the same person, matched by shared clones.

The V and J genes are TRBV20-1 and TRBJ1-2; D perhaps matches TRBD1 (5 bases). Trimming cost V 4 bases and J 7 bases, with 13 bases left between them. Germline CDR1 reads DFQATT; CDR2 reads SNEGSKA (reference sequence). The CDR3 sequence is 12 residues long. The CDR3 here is CSANRGSGGYTF. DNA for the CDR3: TGCAGTGCTAACCGGGGGTCTGGTGGCTACACCTTC.

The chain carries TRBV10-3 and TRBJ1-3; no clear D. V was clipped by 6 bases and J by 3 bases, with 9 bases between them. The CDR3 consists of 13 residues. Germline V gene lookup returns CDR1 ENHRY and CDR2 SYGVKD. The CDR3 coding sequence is TGTGCCATCAGCAACAGAGGTGGAAACACCATATATTTT. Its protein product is CAISNRGGNTIYF.

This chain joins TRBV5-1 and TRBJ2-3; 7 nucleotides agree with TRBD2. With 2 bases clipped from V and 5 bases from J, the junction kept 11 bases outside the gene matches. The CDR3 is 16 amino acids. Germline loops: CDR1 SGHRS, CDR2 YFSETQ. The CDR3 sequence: CASSLVLTGREDTQYF. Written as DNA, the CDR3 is TGCGCCAGCAGCTTAGTTTTAACGGGGAGGGAAGATACGCAGTATTTT.

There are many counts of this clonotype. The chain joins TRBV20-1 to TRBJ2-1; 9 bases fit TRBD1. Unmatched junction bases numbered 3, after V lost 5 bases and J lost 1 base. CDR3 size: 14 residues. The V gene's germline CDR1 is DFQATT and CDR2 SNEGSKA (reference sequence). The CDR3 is CSAGGTGSYNEQFF. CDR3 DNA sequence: TGCAGTGCTGGCGGGACAGGGTCCTACAATGAGCAGTTCTTC.

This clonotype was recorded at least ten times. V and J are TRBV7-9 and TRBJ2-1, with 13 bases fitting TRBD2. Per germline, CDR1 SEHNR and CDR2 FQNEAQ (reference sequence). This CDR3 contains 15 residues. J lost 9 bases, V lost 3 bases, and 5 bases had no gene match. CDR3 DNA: TGTGCCAGCAGCTTTGGGACTAGCGGGATCGTTGAGCAGTTCTTC. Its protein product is CASSFGTSGIVEQFF.

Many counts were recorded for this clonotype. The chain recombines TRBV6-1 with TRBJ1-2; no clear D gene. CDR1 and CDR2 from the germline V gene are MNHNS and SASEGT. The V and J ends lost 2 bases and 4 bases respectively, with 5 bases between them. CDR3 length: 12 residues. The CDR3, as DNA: TGTGCCAGCAGTGAAAGCGGCTATGGCTACACCTTC. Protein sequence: CASSESGYGYTF.

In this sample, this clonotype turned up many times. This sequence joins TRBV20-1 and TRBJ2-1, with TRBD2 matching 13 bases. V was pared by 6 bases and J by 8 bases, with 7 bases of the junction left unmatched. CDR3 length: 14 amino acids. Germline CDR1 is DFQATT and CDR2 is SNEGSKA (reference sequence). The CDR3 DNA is TGCAGTGCCTACCTTGGACTAGCGGGAGATGAGCAGTTCTTC. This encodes CSAYLGLAGDEQFF.

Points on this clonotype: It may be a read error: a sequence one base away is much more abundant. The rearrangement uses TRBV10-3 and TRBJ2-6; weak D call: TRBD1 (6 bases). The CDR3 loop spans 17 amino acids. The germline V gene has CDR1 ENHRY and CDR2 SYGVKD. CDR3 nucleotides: TGTGCCATCAGTGAGTCCCGACAGGCCTCTGGGGCCAACGTCCTGGCTTTC. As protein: CAISESRQASGANVLAF.

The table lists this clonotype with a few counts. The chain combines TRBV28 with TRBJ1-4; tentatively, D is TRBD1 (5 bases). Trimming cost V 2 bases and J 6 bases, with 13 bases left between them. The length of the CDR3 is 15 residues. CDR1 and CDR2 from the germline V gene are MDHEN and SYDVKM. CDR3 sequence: CASSLIGGFDEKLFF. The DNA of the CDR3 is TGTGCCAGCAGTTTAATCGGGGGGTTTGATGAAAAACTGTTTTTT.

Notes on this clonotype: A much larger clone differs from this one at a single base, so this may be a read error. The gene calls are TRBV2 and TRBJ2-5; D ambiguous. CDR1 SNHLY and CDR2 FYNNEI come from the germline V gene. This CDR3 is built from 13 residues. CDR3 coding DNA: TGTGCCAGCAGGGGCAGCAATCAAGAGGCCCAGTACTTC. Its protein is CASRGSNQEAQYF.

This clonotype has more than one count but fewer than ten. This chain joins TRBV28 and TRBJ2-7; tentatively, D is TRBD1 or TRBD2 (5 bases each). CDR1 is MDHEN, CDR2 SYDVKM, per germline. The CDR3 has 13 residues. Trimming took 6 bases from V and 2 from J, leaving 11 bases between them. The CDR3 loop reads CASRPRDPYEQYF. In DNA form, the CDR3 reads TGTGCCAGCAGACCCCGGGACCCCTACGAGCAGTACTTC.

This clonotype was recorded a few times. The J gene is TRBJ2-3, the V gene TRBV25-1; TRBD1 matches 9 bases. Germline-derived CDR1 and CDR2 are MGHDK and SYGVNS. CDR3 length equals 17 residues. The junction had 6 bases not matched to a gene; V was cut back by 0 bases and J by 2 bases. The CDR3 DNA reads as TGTGCCAGCAGTGAATATACGGGACAGGGTGTCACAGATACGCAGTATTTT. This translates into CASSEYTGQGVTDTQYF.

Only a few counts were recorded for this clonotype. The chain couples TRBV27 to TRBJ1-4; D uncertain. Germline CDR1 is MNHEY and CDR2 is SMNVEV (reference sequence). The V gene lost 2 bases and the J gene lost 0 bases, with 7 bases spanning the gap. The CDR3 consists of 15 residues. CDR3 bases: TGTGCCAGCAGTTTAAACGACGCAACTAATGAAAAACTGTTTTTT. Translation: CASSLNDATNEKLFF.

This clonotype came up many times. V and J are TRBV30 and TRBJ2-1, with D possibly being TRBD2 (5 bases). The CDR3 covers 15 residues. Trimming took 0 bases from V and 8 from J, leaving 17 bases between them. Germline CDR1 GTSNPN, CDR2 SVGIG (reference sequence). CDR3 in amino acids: CAWSVPTAGVYEQFF. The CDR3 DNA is TGTGCCTGGAGTGTCCCGACCGCGGGTGTCTATGAGCAGTTCTTC.

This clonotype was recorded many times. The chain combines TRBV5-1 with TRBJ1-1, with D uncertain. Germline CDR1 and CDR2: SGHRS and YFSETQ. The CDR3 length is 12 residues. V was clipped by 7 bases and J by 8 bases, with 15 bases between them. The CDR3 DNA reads TGCGCCAGCGCCCTCGGGGAAGGCGAAGCTTTCTTT. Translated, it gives CASALGEGEAFF.

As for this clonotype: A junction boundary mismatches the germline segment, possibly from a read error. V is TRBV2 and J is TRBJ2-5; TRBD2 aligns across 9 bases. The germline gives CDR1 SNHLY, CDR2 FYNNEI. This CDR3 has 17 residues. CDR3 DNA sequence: TGTGCCAGCACCGAGGCGGGGGCGGGGGGGGTCCAAGAGTCCCAGTACTTC. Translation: CASTEAGAGGVQESQYF.

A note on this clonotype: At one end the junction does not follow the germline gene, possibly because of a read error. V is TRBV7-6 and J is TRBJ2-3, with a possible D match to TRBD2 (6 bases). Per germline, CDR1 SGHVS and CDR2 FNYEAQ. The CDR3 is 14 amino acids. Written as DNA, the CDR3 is TGTGCTAGCAGCCAGGGACTGTCCACAGATACGCAGTATTTT. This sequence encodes CASSQGLSTDTQYF.

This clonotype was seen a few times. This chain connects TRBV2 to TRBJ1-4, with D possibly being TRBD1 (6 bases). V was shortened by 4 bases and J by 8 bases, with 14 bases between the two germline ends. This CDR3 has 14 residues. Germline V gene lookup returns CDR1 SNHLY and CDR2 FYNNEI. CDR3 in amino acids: CASSVEGGAEKLFF. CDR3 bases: TGTGCCAGCAGTGTCGAGGGGGGGGCGGAAAAACTGTTTTTT.

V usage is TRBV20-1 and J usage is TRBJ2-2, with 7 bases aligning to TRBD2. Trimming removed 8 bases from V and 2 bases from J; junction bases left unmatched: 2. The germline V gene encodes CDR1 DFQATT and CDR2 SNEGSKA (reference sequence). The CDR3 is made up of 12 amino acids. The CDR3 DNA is TGCAGTCTAGCGGAAAACACCGGGGAGCTGTTTTTT. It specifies CSLAENTGELFF.

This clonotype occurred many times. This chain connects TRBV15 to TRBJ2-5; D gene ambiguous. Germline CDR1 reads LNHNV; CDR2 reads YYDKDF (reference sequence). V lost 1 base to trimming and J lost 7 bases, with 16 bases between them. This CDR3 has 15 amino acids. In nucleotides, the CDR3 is TGTGCCACCAGCAGAGGCGGAACCGGAGCTTTGACCCAGTACTTC. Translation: CATSRGGTGALTQYF.

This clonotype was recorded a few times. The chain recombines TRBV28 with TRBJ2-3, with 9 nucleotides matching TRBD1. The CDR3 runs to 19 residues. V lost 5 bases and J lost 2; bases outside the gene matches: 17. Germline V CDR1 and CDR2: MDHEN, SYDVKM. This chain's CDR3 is CASSHTPGQGNRVTDTQYF. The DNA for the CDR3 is TGTGCCAGCAGTCACACCCCGGGACAGGGCAACAGAGTCACAGATACGCAGTATTTT. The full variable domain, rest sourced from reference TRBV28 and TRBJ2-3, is DVKVTQSSRYLVKRTGEKVFLECVQDMDHENMFWYRQDPGLGLRLIYFSYDVKMKEKGDIPEGYSVSREKKERFSLILESASTNQTSMYLCASSHTPGQGNRVTDTQYFGPGTRLTVL.

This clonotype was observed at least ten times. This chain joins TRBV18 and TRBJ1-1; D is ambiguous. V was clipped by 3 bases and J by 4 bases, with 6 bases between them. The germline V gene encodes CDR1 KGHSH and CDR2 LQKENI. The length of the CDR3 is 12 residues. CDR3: CASSPRATEAFF. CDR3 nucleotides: TGTGCCAGCTCACCCCGTGCCACTGAAGCTTTCTTT.

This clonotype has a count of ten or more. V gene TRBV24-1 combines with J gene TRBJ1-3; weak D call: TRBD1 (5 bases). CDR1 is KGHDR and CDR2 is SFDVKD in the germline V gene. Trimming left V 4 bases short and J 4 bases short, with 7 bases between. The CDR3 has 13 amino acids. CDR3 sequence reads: CATSDRDGNTIYF. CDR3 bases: TGTGCCACCAGTGACCGGGACGGAAACACCATATATTTT.

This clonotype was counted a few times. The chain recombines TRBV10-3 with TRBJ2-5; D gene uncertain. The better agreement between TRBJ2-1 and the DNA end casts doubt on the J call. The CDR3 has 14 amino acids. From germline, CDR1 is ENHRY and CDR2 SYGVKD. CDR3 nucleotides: TGTGCCATCAGAGTGGGTCACCCCATCAATGAGCAGTTCTTC. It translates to CAIRVGHPINEQFF.

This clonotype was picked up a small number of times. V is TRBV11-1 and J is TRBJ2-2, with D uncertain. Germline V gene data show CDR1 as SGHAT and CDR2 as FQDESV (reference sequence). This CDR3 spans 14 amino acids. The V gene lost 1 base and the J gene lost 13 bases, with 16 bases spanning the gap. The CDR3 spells CASSLVGPLAGLFF. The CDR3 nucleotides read TGTGCCAGCAGCTTAGTGGGTCCCTTGGCCGGGCTGTTTTTT.

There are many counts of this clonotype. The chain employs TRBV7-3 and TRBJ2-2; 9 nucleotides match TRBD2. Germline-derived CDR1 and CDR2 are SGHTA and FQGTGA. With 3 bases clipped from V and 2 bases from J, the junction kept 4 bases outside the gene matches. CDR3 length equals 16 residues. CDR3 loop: CASSLASGTNTGELFF. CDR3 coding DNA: TGTGCCAGCAGCTTGGCTAGCGGGACAAACACCGGGGAGCTGTTTTTT.

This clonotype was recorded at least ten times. This chain's CDR3 is CASRELRGNTEAFF. In nucleotides, the CDR3 is TGTGCCAGCAGGGAACTCAGGGGGAACACTGAAGCTTTCTTT. The chain is built from TRBV28 and TRBJ1-1; tentative D call: TRBD1 (6 bases). This CDR3 contains 14 residues. Trimming removed 6 bases at V and 1 base at J, with 12 bases between. The germline gives CDR1 MDHEN, CDR2 SYDVKM. Together with reference TRBV28 and TRBJ1-1, the CDR3 gives the full variable domain: DVKVTQSSRYLVKRTGEKVFLECVQDMDHENMFWYRQDPGLGLRLIYFSYDVKMKEKGDIPEGYSVSREKKERFSLILESASTNQTSMYLCASRELRGNTEAFFGQGTRLTVV.